The present T cell receptor (beta chain) was sequenced within a study of blood T cell repertoires in COVID-19. Turning to the study itself: The United States, Italy and Spain provided the acute and convalescent COVID-19 samples.

After removal of 2 bases from V and 11 bases from J, the junction contained 8 bases not matched to a gene. The CDR3 extends over 15 amino acids. CDR1 and CDR2 from the germline V gene are MNHEY and SMNVEV (reference sequence). The authors' processing: Nucleated cell counts were estimated from reference gene primer amplification. TCRdb keeps only in-frame clones here, not all; method: immunoSEQ multiplex PCR. Clonal size and the V and J genes are those of that table, whereas D and trimming came from the DNA. The sample includes about 230,000 clones, roughly 88% of them seen just once. This receptor was obtained from a man in his forties with acute or convalescent COVID-19. The V and J genes are TRBV27 and TRBJ1-6; 8 bases map to TRBD1. Material: peripheral blood. The CDR3 spells CASSLLGQGTPPLHF. In nucleotides, the CDR3 is TGTGCCAGCAGTTTACTAGGACAGGGTACTCCACCCCTCCACTTT.